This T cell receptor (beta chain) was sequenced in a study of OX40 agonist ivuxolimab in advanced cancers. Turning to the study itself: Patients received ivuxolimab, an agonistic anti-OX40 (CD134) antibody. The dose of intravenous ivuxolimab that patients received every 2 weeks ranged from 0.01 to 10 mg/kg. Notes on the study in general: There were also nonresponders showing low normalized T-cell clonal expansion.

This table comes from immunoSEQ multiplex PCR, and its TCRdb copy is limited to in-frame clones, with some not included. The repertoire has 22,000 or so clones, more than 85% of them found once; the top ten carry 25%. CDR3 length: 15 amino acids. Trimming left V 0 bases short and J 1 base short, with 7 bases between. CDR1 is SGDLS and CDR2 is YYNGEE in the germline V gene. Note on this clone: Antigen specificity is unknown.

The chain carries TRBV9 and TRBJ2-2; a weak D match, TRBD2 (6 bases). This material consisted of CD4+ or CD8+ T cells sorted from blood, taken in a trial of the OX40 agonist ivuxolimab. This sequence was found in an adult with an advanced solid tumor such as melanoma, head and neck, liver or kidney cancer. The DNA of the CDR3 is TGTGCCAGCAGCGTAGGGGGGGTGAACACCGGGGAGCTGTTTTTT. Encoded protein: CASSVGGVNTGELFF.